The rows below give T cell receptor beta chains drawn from one sample of a study of blood T cell repertoires in COVID-19. Measured with immunoSEQ multiplex PCR; TCRdb has only the in-frame clones, and not every one. The table includes fewer than 45,000 clones, around 80% detected once. The sequencing input was peripheral blood. The receptors stem from a man in his sixties with acute or convalescent COVID-19. Each CDR3 is given with its conserved first and last residue. D genes are given only for firm matches. Rows may omit the clone size; those that give it use once, few, many or a size class.

clone_size: NA; v_call: TRBV6-5; d_call: TRBD1; j_call: TRBJ1-5; cdr3_nt: TGTGCCAGCAGAGGACAGGAGGGGCACACTCAGCCCCAGCATTTT; cdr3_aa: CASRGQEGHTQPQHF
clone_size: NA; v_call: TRBV6-1; d_call: NA; j_call: TRBJ1-3; cdr3_nt: TGTGCCAGCAGTGAAGGCATGATGACACAAGGAAACACCATATATTTT; cdr3_aa: CASSEGMMTQGNTIYF
clone_size: NA; v_call: TRBV7-8; d_call: TRBD2; j_call: TRBJ2-7; cdr3_nt: TGTGCCAGCAGCTTAAGCGGGAGAGGCTACGAGCAGTACTTC; cdr3_aa: CASSLSGRGYEQYF
clone_size: NA; v_call: TRBV18; d_call: TRBD1; j_call: TRBJ1-3; cdr3_nt: TGTGCCAGCTCACCAGTGGGACAGTTCTCTGGAAACACCATATATTTT; cdr3_aa: CASSPVGQFSGNTIYF
clone_size: NA; v_call: TRBV2; d_call: NA; j_call: TRBJ1-5; cdr3_nt: TGTGCCAGCAGTGTCGACGGGGATAGCAATCAGCCCCAGCATTTT; cdr3_aa: CASSVDGDSNQPQHF
clone_size: few; v_call: TRBV5-4; d_call: TRBD1; j_call: TRBJ1-1; cdr3_nt: TGTGCCAGCAGCACCGAACGACAGGGTGCGGCCACTGAAGCTTTCTTT; cdr3_aa: CASSTERQGAATEAFF
clone_size: NA; v_call: TRBV3-1/TRBV3-2; d_call: TRBD2; j_call: TRBJ2-4; cdr3_nt: TGTGCCAGCAGCCACAATAGCGGGAGCGTCAAAAACATTCAGTACTTC; cdr3_aa: CASSHNSGSVKNIQYF
clone_size: NA; v_call: TRBV25-1; d_call: NA; j_call: TRBJ1-1; cdr3_nt: TGTGCCAGCAGTGAAAAGAGCTTGAACACTGAAGCTTTCTTT; cdr3_aa: CASSEKSLNTEAFF
clone_size: NA; v_call: TRBV7-9; d_call: NA; j_call: TRBJ2-7; cdr3_nt: TGTGCCAGCAGCTTAGGTCAGTACACCTACGAGCAGTACTTC; cdr3_aa: CASSLGQYTYEQYF
clone_size: few; v_call: TRBV7-8; d_call: TRBD2; j_call: TRBJ2-7; cdr3_nt: TGTGCCAGCAGCTCCCCCCGGACTAGCGGGAGTTACTACGAGCAGTACTTC; cdr3_aa: CASSSPRTSGSYYEQYF
clone_size: once; v_call: TRBV2; d_call: NA; j_call: TRBJ1-6; cdr3_nt: TGTGCCAGCAGTGACAAGGGGGTGAGGACCTATAATTCACCCCTCCACTTT; cdr3_aa: CASSDKGVRTYNSPLHF
clone_size: NA; v_call: TRBV5-1; d_call: TRBD2; j_call: TRBJ2-1; cdr3_nt: TGCGCCAGCAGCTTGGGACTAGCGGGAGGTTCCTACAATGAGCAGTTCTTC; cdr3_aa: CASSLGLAGGSYNEQFF
clone_size: NA; v_call: TRBV18; d_call: NA; j_call: TRBJ2-7; cdr3_nt: TGTGCCAGCTCACCACCCTGCTACGAGCAGTACTTC; cdr3_aa: CASSPPCYEQYF
clone_size: NA; v_call: TRBV7-2; d_call: NA; j_call: TRBJ2-5; cdr3_nt: TGTGCCAGCAGCTTGGGGGCGGGAGCCTTGGAGACCCAGTACTTC; cdr3_aa: CASSLGAGALETQYF
clone_size: NA; v_call: TRBV7-8; d_call: TRBD1; j_call: TRBJ1-5; cdr3_nt: TGTGCCAGCAGCCCGTGGGGACAGTCTAGCAATCAGCCCCAGCATTTT; cdr3_aa: CASSPWGQSSNQPQHF
clone_size: NA; v_call: TRBV27; d_call: NA; j_call: TRBJ1-6; cdr3_nt: TGTGCCCCAGGGCAGGGAAGGTCACCCCTCCACTTT; cdr3_aa: CAPGQGRSPLHF
clone_size: NA; v_call: TRBV5-1; d_call: TRBD1; j_call: TRBJ1-2; cdr3_nt: TGCGCCAGCAGCCTAACAGGGGGCGCTGGATATGGCTACACCTTC; cdr3_aa: CASSLTGGAGYGYTF
clone_size: NA; v_call: TRBV15; d_call: NA; j_call: TRBJ2-3; cdr3_nt: TGTGCCACCAGCAGAGATCTGTCGGGGAGAGGGGATACGCAGTATTTT; cdr3_aa: CATSRDLSGRGDTQYF
clone_size: NA; v_call: TRBV11-2; d_call: TRBD2; j_call: TRBJ2-4; cdr3_nt: TGTGCCAGCAGCCCAGGACTAGCGGGAGAGGGGAGCATTCAGTACTTC; cdr3_aa: CASSPGLAGEGSIQYF
clone_size: once; v_call: TRBV3-1/TRBV3-2; d_call: NA; j_call: TRBJ1-3; cdr3_nt: TGTGCCAGCAGCCTCGAAACAGAAACCTCTGGAAACACCATATATTTT; cdr3_aa: CASSLETETSGNTIYF
clone_size: NA; v_call: TRBV29-1; d_call: TRBD2; j_call: TRBJ2-1; cdr3_nt: TGCAGCGCCTGGAGCGGGAGTTATGAGCAGTTCTTC; cdr3_aa: CSAWSGSYEQFF
clone_size: NA; v_call: TRBV5-1; d_call: NA; j_call: TRBJ1-4; cdr3_nt: TGCGCCAGCAGCTTGGCCCCTTCGACCGGAGATGCAACTAATGAAAAACTGTTTTTT; cdr3_aa: CASSLAPSTGDATNEKLFF
clone_size: NA; v_call: TRBV6-5; d_call: NA; j_call: TRBJ1-2; cdr3_nt: TGTGCCAGCAGGGAGGAAGGCTTTGGCTACACCTTC; cdr3_aa: CASREEGFGYTF
clone_size: once; v_call: TRBV6-5; d_call: NA; j_call: TRBJ2-1; cdr3_nt: TGTGCCACCCAACGGGCTAGCCATTCCTACAATGAGCAGTTCTTC; cdr3_aa: CATQRASHSYNEQFF
clone_size: NA; v_call: TRBV5-6; d_call: TRBD2; j_call: TRBJ2-1; cdr3_nt: TGTGCCAGCAGCTTAACTAGCGGGAGGACTGAGCAGTTCTTC; cdr3_aa: CASSLTSGRTEQFF
clone_size: NA; v_call: TRBV6-1; d_call: NA; j_call: TRBJ2-7; cdr3_nt: TGTGCCAGCAGTGAAGGGTGGGAGGGGGGCTACGAGCAGTACTTC; cdr3_aa: CASSEGWEGGYEQYF
clone_size: NA; v_call: TRBV9; d_call: NA; j_call: TRBJ2-1; cdr3_nt: TGTGCCAGCAGCGTAGGTGTGCTGGCCCTAGTGGCGAATGAGCAGTTCTTC; cdr3_aa: CASSVGVLALVANEQFF
clone_size: NA; v_call: TRBV12-5; d_call: TRBD2; j_call: TRBJ2-1; cdr3_nt: TGTGCTAGTGGTTTGGCCTCTTCGGGAGGGTACAATGAGCAGTTCTTC; cdr3_aa: CASGLASSGGYNEQFF
clone_size: NA; v_call: TRBV5-4; d_call: TRBD2; j_call: TRBJ2-1; cdr3_nt: TGTGCCAGCAGCCGGGAGCTGACGACTAGCGGGAACCCGTTCTTC; cdr3_aa: CASSRELTTSGNPFF
clone_size: NA; v_call: TRBV28; d_call: TRBD1; j_call: TRBJ2-3; cdr3_nt: TGTGCCAGCAGTCTTGACAGGGGGGCAGATACGCAGTATTTT; cdr3_aa: CASSLDRGADTQYF
clone_size: NA; v_call: TRBV6-5; d_call: NA; j_call: TRBJ1-2; cdr3_nt: TGTGCCAGCCAACGGACGGACAGCCTCTATGGCTACACCTTC; cdr3_aa: CASQRTDSLYGYTF